The T cell receptor beta chain described here comes from a study of PD-1 blockade in classical Hodgkin lymphoma. There was relapse after autologous stem cell transplantation in every patient, and there was variation in brentuximab vedotin exposure. Germline V gene data show CDR1 as SGHTA and CDR2 as FQGTGA. The CDR3 sequence is 14 residues long. V gave up 2 bases and J gave up 7 bases; unmatched junction bases: 4. TCRdb's table, derived via immunoSEQ multiplex PCR, lists solely in-frame clones and lacks some. The sample includes about 93,000 clones, roughly 80% of them seen just once. Sequenced material: peripheral blood mononuclear cells (PBMCs), taken before the second cycle of nivolumab. The chain recombines TRBV7-3 with TRBJ2-2; 7 bases map to TRBD1. The TCR was taken from a human donor with classical Hodgkin lymphoma. The CDR3 reads CASSLWQGVGELFF. CDR3 bases: TGTGCCAGCAGCTTATGGCAGGGGGTCGGGGAGCTGTTTTTT.